This T cell receptor (beta chain) was observed in a study of OX40 agonist ivuxolimab in advanced cancers. Looking at the study overall: An agonistic anti-OX40 (CD134) antibody, ivuxolimab, was used to treat the patients. The study's findings and limits: At 0.1 to 3.0 mg/kg, clonal expansion of CD4+ and CD8+ blood T cells had occurred by week 6. The authors also found low normalized T-cell clonal expansion in some nonresponders.

A remark on this clone: Its antigen remains unidentified.

CDR1 SGHVS and CDR2 FNYEAQ come from the germline V gene. The CDR3 has 17 residues. J gave up 5 bases and V 5 bases, and 17 bases lay outside the gene matches. At cycle 4 day 1, cycle 7 day 1, and baseline, blood was sampled. TCRdb keeps only in-frame clones here, not all; method: immunoSEQ multiplex PCR. The sample records around 84,000 clones, about 93% being singletons. The sequencing here drew on CD4+ or CD8+ T cells sorted from blood, taken in a trial of the OX40 agonist ivuxolimab. V and J are TRBV7-6 and TRBJ1-2; 7 nucleotides agree with TRBD1. This sequence originates from an adult with an advanced solid tumor such as melanoma, head and neck, liver or kidney cancer. CDR3 amino acids: CASSQGESMEWGYGYTF. CDR3 sequence (DNA): TGTGCCAGCAGCCAGGGGGAATCGATGGAATGGGGGTATGGCTACACCTTC.